This T cell receptor (beta chain) was sequenced for a study of shared clonotypes between healthy human individuals. CDR1 and CDR2 (germline): MNHNS, SASEGT. This CDR3 region has 14 residues. V was trimmed by 6 bases and J by 0 bases, leaving 9 bases between them. Each sorted subset replicate got 200 ng genomic DNA, roughly 27,000 genomes. Libraries were prepared by immunoSEQ multiplex PCR; TCRdb keeps only in-frame clonotypes and omits some of them. The table has millions of clones, 85% to 95% seen once. The sequencing input was naive CD4+ T cells sorted from blood. The sample's subset: CD45RA+ positively selected. The receptor was derived from a man younger than 30 in good health. The chain recombines TRBV6-1 with TRBJ1-3; D is unclear. CDR3 nucleotides: TGTGCCAGCAGCCCCGGGAACTCTGGAAACACCATATATTTT. This codes for CASSPGNSGNTIYF.